A selection of T cell receptor beta chains follows, all from one sample in a study of blood T cell repertoires in COVID-19. Libraries were prepared by immunoSEQ multiplex PCR; TCRdb keeps only in-frame clonotypes and omits some of them. The data show about 180,000 clones, more than 70% seen once. Sequences were obtained from peripheral blood. All receptors come from a woman aged 25 to 39 with acute or convalescent COVID-19. Both conserved end residues are trimmed from each CDR3. The D gene is left open where the match is weak.

TRBD2	TRBV11-2	TRBJ2-5	ASSLERLAGIQETQY
NA	TRBV10-2	TRBJ1-4	ASSEVATNEKLF
NA	TRBV24-1	TRBJ2-3	ATSDFRDKSGLQY
TRBD1	TRBV5-6	TRBJ2-5	ASSRGGSFQETQY
TRBD1	TRBV18	TRBJ2-1	ASSPSLGGDEQF
TRBD2	TRBV28	TRBJ2-2	ASSPFGTSGNTGELF
NA	TRBV6-5	TRBJ2-7	ASWLRPYEQY
NA	TRBV29-1	TRBJ1-1	SVTEEGTEAF
NA	TRBV28	TRBJ2-2	ASSPPGQNTGELF
NA	TRBV29-1	TRBJ2-2	SVDLGELF
NA	TRBV6-5	TRBJ1-2	ASTTDNYGYT
NA	TRBV29-1	TRBJ1-2	SARFSNYGYT
NA	TRBV28	TRBJ2-5	ASESQGPKETQY
NA	TRBV6-5	TRBJ2-1	ASSSRLSEQF
NA	TRBV5-4	TRBJ2-1	ASSLLQGLYNEQF
NA	TRBV30	TRBJ2-1	AWRQGSYNEQF
TRBD1	TRBV28	TRBJ2-1	ASSRTGDEQF
NA	TRBV4-1	TRBJ2-2	ASSSWSVGGELF
TRBD2	TRBV5-6	TRBJ2-3	ASSPHLAGHTDTQY
NA	TRBV15	TRBJ2-1	ATSSLVNEQF
NA	TRBV18	TRBJ1-1	ASSMLSGSNTEAF
NA	TRBV6-5	TRBJ1-2	ASSYAWTDSLAYT
NA	TRBV15	TRBJ2-1	ATSGGTYNEQF
TRBD1	TRBV24-1	TRBJ1-2	ATSDSRTGGLVYGYT
NA	TRBV7-9	TRBJ1-1	ASSLNGLTTEAF
NA	TRBV5-1	TRBJ2-6	ASSLTGPGANVLT
NA	TRBV14	TRBJ2-1	ASSQGQTSQF
NA	TRBV3-1/TRBV3-2	TRBJ2-3	ASSQGTDGSRTDTQY
NA	TRBV11-2	TRBJ2-1	ASSLGTANEQF
NA	TRBV5-1	TRBJ2-5	ASSLGGPRETQY
NA	TRBV7-2	TRBJ1-2	ASSSQAGQNYGYT
NA	TRBV11-2	TRBJ2-3	ASSLLGGTSTDTQY
NA	TRBV6-6	TRBJ2-2	ASSYAGSSGTGELF
NA	TRBV19	TRBJ2-7	ATRQSGSFYEQY
NA	TRBV28	TRBJ1-1	ASSSSTGRGTEAF
TRBD2	TRBV13	TRBJ2-1	ASSLETASGLSDEQF
TRBD2	TRBV4-2	TRBJ2-1	ASSRGLAGSYNEQF
NA	TRBV18	TRBJ1-4	ASSIGDNEKLF
TRBD1	TRBV30	TRBJ1-5	AWSVGQVDQPQH
NA	TRBV6-5	TRBJ1-2	ASHLPYGYT
TRBD1	TRBV19	TRBJ1-2	ASSITGTENYGYT
TRBD1	TRBV28	TRBJ1-6	ASSLWGQGVSPLH
TRBD2	TRBV19	TRBJ2-5	ASRVAGGETQY
NA	TRBV7-2	TRBJ2-1	ASSRLLAEAYNEQF
NA	TRBV29-1	TRBJ2-1	SVDRGRYNEQF
NA	TRBV7-9	TRBJ2-2	ASSPKSNTGELF
TRBD1	TRBV6-6	TRBJ2-2	ASSSGTGNTGELF
NA	TRBV29-1	TRBJ1-5	SVSTEAGQPQH
NA	TRBV12-2	TRBJ2-6	ASRIGGPGANVLT
TRBD1	TRBV3-1/TRBV3-2	TRBJ1-2	ASNQGWGQGYT
TRBD2	TRBV5-6	TRBJ2-1	ASSRPGLAGENEQF
TRBD1	TRBV2	TRBJ1-1	ASSAQGYTEAF
NA	TRBV29-1	TRBJ2-5	SVGLASQETQY
TRBD1	TRBV9	TRBJ2-7	ASIHRTGRNYEQY
NA	TRBV15	TRBJ2-1	ATSPGDEQF
TRBD1	TRBV10-3	TRBJ2-6	AISESGQSGANVLT
NA	TRBV7-9	TRBJ1-2	ASSLNGDIFR